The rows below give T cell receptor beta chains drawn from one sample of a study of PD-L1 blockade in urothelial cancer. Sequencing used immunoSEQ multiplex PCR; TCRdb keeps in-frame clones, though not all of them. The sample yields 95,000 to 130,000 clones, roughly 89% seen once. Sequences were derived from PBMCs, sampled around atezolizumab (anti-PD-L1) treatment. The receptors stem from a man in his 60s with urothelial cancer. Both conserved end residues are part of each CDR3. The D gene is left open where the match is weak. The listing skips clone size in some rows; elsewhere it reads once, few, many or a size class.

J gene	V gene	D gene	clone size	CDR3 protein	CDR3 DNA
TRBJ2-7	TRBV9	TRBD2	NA	CASSLTGTSGGDTTRQYF	TGTGCCAGCAGCCTAACCGGGACTAGCGGGGGGGATACTACGAGGCAGTACTTC
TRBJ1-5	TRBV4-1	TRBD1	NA	CASSQEATGVQPQHF	TGCGCCAGCAGCCAAGAGGCGACAGGGGTTCAGCCCCAGCATTTT
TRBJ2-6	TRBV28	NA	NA	CASSRSGANVLTF	TGTGCCAGCAGCCGGAGTGGGGCCAACGTCCTGACTTTC
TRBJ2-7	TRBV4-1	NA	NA	CASSQDGDEQYF	TGCGCCAGCAGCCAAGATGGAGACGAGCAGTACTTC
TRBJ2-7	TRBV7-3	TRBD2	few	CASSPGLAGGYEQYF	TGTGCCAGCAGCCCGGGACTAGCGGGAGGTTACGAGCAGTACTTC
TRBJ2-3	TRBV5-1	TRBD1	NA	CASNRGGDTDTQYF	TGCGCCAGCAACAGAGGGGGCGACACAGATACGCAGTATTTT
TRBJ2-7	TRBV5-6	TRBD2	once	CASSRTSGSYEQYF	TGTGCCAGCAGCAGGACTAGCGGCTCCTACGAGCAGTACTTC
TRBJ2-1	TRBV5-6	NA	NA	CASSLEYSTVIGQFF	TGTGCCAGCAGCTTGGAATACAGTACTGTGATTGGGCAGTTCTTC
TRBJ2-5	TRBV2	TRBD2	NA	CASRSGGTPSGWETQYF	TGTGCCAGCAGAAGCGGGGGGACCCCAAGCGGTTGGGAGACCCAGTACTTC
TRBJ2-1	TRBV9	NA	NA	CASSASGEQFF	TGTGCCAGCAGTGCCAGTGGTGAGCAGTTCTTC
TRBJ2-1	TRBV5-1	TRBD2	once	CASSLLRLAGGSSYNEQFF	TGCGCCAGCAGCTTGCTCCGACTAGCGGGGGGAAGCTCCTACAATGAGCAGTTCTTC
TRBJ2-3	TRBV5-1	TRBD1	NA	CASSSDRGYSDTQYF	TGCGCCAGCAGCTCTGACAGGGGGTATTCAGATACGCAGTATTTT